The present TCR beta chain was sequenced within a study of CD8+ T cells in alopecia areata. The germline V gene encodes CDR1 MNHEY and CDR2 SMNVEV (reference sequence). CDR3 length equals 14 residues. Trimming took 9 bases from V and 4 from J; bases not matched to a gene: 10. This clone showed up just a few times. Its target is unknown. Treatment reported: oral pan-JAK inhibitor, 5-10 mg twice daily. Cell sorting on a FACSAria was used to separate CD4+ and CD8+ T cells from the PBMCs. Study-wide results and caveats: Among the top 100, expanded CD8+ clones, as well as scalp clonality, were significantly decreased by tofacitinib.

In each case, RNA was isolated and then reverse transcribed into cDNA as the sequencing template. Clones were sequenced by immunoSEQ multiplex PCR, and TCRdb holds only the in-frame ones, with some missing. The sample yields 100,000 to 120,000 clones, 56% seen once. This chain links TRBV27 with TRBJ1-2; 8 nucleotides agree with TRBD1. This clonotype originated in a human donor with alopecia areata. This sample comprised CD4+ T cells sorted from blood, obtained at week 24, from a patient treated with tofacitinib. CDR3 amino acids: CASRSGGGLYGYTF. The CDR3 DNA is TGTGCCAGTCGATCAGGGGGCGGTCTCTATGGCTACACCTTC.